This T cell receptor beta chain emerged from a study of response to subunit inactivated influenza vaccine. General observations from the study: Only a handful of new T cells, the authors suggested, are recruited with each seasonal influenza vaccination.

One entry per CDR3 protein results from TCRdb running MiXCR on the RT-PCR reads. The sample contains 450,000 to 600,000 distinct CDR3 sequences, approximately 15% of which appear only once. The CDR3 consists of 12 residues. The germline CDR1 and CDR2 sequences are GTSNPN and SVGIG (reference sequence). V was cut by 3 bases and J by 15 bases, with 18 bases left in between. With regard to this clonotype: Its antigen is as yet unknown.

The chain has TRBV30 and TRBJ2-1; D call uncertain. The sequence was collected from a man in his fifties or sixties who received an inactivated influenza vaccine. The sequenced sample was CD4+ T cells sorted from PBMCs, obtained 23 months after vaccination. The CDR3 DNA sequence: TGTGCCTGGAGCCCAAAGGGAACCCCCAGGTTCTTC. This sequence encodes CAWSPKGTPRFF.